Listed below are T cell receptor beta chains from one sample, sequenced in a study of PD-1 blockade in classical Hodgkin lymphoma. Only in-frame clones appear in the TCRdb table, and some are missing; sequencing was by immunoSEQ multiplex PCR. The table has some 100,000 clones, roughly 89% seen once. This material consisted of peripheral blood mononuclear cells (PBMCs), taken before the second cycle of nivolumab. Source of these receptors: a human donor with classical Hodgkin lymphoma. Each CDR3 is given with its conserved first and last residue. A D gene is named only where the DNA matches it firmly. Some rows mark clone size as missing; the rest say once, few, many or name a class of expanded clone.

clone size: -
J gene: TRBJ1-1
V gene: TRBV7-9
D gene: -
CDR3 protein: CASSPVLNTEAFF
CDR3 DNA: TGTGCCAGCAGCCCCGTATTGAACACTGAAGCTTTCTTT

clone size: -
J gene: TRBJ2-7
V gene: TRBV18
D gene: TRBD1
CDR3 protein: CASSRYRGELGNEQYF
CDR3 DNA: TGTGCCAGCTCACGATACAGGGGGGAGCTGGGGAACGAGCAGTACTTC

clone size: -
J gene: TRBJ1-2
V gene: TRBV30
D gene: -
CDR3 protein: CAWSVGQGNGYTF
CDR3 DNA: TGTGCCTGGAGTGTCGGGCAGGGCAACGGCTACACCTTC

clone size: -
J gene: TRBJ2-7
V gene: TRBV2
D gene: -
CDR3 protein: CASRQGYEQYF
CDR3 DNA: TGTGCCAGCAGACAGGGTTACGAGCAGTACTTC

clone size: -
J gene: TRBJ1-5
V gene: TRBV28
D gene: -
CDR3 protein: CASNSNQPQHF
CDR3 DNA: TGTGCCAGCAATAGCAATCAGCCCCAGCATTTT

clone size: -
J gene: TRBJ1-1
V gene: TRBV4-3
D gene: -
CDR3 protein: CASSQDLTDTEAFF
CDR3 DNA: TGCGCCAGCAGCCAAGACTTGACGGACACTGAAGCTTTCTTT

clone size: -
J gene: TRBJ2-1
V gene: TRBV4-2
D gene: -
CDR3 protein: CASSRGTDSYNEQFF
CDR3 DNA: TGTGCCAGCAGCCGAGGTACCGACTCCTACAATGAGCAGTTCTTC

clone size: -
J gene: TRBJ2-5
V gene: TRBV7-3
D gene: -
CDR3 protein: CASSLTGWETQYF
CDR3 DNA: TGTGCCAGCAGCTTAACGGGCTGGGAGACCCAGTACTTC

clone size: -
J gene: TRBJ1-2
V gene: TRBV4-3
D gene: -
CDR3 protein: CASSHRVANYGYTF
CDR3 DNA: TGCGCCAGCAGCCACCGAGTAGCTAACTATGGCTACACCTTC

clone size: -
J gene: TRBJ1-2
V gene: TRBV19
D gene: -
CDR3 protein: CASVNQGRYGYTF
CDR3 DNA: TGTGCCAGTGTAAACCAGGGGCGCTATGGCTACACCTTC

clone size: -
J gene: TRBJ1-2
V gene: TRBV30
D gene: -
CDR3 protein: CALTTFTF
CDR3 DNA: TGTGCCTTGACGACGTTCACCTTC

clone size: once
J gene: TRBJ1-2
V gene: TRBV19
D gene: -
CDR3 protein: CASSPGTAYGYTF
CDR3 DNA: TGTGCCAGTAGTCCCGGGACCGCCTATGGCTACACCTTC

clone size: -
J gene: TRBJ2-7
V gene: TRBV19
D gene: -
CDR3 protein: CASSSRLYEQYF
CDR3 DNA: TGTGCCAGTAGTTCCCGTCTCTACGAGCAGTACTTC

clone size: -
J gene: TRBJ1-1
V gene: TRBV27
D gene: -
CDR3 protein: CAAQDRSNTEAFF
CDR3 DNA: TGTGCCGCCCAAGACAGATCGAACACTGAAGCTTTCTTT

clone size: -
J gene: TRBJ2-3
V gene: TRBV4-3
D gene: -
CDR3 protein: CASSQAGAPPDTQYF
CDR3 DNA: TGCGCCAGCAGCCAAGCAGGGGCGCCCCCCGATACGCAGTATTTT

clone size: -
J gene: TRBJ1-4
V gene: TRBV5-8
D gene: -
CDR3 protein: CASSSLQLGEKLFF
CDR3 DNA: TGTGCCAGCAGCTCCTTGCAACTAGGTGAAAAACTGTTTTTT

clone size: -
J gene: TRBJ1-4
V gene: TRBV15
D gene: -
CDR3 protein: CATSRVVSYPTNEKLFF
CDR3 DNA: TGTGCCACCAGCAGGGTAGTTAGTTACCCGACTAATGAAAAACTGTTTTTT

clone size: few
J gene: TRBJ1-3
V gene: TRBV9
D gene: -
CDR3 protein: CASSRVGNTIYF
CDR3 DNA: TGTGCCAGCAGCAGGGTTGGAAACACCATATATTTT

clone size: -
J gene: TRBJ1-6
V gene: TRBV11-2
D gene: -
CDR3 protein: CASSQGNSPLHF
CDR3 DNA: TGTGCCAGCAGTCAGGGCAATTCACCCCTCCACTTT

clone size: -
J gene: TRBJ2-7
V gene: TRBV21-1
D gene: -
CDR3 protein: CASSSPKRGFRLAGGSEQYF
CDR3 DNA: TGTGCCAGCAGCAGTCCGAAAAGAGGGTTCAGACTAGCGGGGGGTTCGGAGCAGTACTTC

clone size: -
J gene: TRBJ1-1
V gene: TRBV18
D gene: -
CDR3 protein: CASSPPGQGEAFF
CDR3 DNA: TGTGCCAGCTCACCACCGGGGCAGGGAGAAGCTTTCTTT

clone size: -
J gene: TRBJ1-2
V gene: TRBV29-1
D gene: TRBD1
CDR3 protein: CSVDGEGAYYGYTF
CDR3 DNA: TGCAGCGTTGACGGGGAGGGGGCGTACTATGGCTACACCTTC

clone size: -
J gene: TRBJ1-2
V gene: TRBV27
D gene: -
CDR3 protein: CASSRSGGTVYGYTF
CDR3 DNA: TGTGCCAGCAGTCGGTCGGGGGGAACCGTCTATGGCTACACCTTC

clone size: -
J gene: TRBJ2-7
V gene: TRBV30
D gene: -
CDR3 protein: CAWEHRDGSYEQYF
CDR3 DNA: TGTGCCTGGGAACACCGGGACGGGTCCTACGAGCAGTACTTC

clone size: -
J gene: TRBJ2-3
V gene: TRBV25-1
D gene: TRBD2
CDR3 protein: CASSEWGGGFQEGTQYF
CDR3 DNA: TGTGCCAGCAGTGAATGGGGCGGGGGATTCCAGGAAGGTACGCAGTATTTT

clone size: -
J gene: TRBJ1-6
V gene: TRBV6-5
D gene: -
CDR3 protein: CATTGSTSSPLHF
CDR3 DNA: TGTGCCACCACCGGGTCAACCTCCTCACCCCTCCACTTT

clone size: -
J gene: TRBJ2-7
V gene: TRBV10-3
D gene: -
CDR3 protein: CAISDLVGEQYF
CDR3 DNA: TGTGCCATCAGTGATTTGGTCGGCGAGCAGTACTTC

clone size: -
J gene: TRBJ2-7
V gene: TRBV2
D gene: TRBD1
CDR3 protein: CASTGDSHEQYF
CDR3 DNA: TGTGCCAGCACCGGGGACAGCCACGAGCAGTACTTC

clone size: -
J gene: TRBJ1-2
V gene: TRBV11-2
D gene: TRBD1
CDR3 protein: CASSPLHRQGNYGYTF
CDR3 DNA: TGTGCCAGCAGCCCATTACACCGACAGGGTAACTATGGCTACACCTTC

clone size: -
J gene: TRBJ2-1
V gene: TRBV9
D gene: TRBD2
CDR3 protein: CASSVGVTAGGGEQFF
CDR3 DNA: TGTGCCAGCAGCGTAGGGGTTACAGCGGGGGGAGGTGAGCAGTTCTTC